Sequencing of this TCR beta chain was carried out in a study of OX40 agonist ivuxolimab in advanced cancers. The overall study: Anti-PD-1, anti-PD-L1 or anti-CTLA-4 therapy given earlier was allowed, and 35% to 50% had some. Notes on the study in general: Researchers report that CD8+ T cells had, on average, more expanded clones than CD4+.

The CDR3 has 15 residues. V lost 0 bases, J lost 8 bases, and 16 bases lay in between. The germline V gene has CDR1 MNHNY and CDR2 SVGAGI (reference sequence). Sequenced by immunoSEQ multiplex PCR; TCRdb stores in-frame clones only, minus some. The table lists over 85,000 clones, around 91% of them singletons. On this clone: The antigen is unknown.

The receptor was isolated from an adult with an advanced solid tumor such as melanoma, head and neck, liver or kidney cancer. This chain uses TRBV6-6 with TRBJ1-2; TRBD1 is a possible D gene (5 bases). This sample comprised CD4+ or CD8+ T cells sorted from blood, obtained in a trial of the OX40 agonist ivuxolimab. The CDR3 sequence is CASSYSKGPAGGYTF. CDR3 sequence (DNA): TGTGCCAGCAGTTACTCAAAGGGGCCCGCCGGCGGCTACACCTTC.